A single sample gave rise to the 30 T cell receptor beta chains below, sequenced in a study of beta chain features in type 1 diabetes. Sequenced material consisted of expressed TCRB transcripts (all of the isolated RNA was reverse transcribed). The table came from immunoSEQ multiplex PCR; TCRdb's copy has only in-frame clones and leaves some out. Of about 42,000 clones in the sample, roughly 50% were seen once. The sample taken for sequencing was stem cell memory CD4+ T cells from blood. These TCRs come from a woman in her 30s in good health.

This clone was counted between two and nine times. The rearrangement uses TRBV7-9 and TRBJ2-1, with D perhaps TRBD2 (6 bases). The CDR3 runs to 16 residues. Trimming pared 5 bases from V and 3 bases from J, leaving 17 bases between. Germline V gene data show CDR1 as SEHNR and CDR2 as FQNEAQ (reference sequence). Written as DNA, the CDR3 is TGTGCCAGCAGCCGTTCGGGAGCGGGCTTCTACAATGAGCAGTTCTTC. Translation gives CASSRSGAGFYNEQFF.

This clone has only one observation. The V and J genes are TRBV7-8 and TRBJ1-3; tentative D call: TRBD1 (5 bases). There are 18 residues in the CDR3. The germline V gene encodes CDR1 SGHVS and CDR2 FQNEAQ. Trimming took 1 base from V and 0 from J, leaving 16 bases between them. CDR3 protein: CASSLERVRASSGNTIYF. In DNA form, the CDR3 reads TGTGCCAGCAGCTTAGAACGGGTCAGGGCAAGCTCTGGAAACACCATATATTTT.

J is TRBJ2-1 and V is TRBV29-1; 10 positions agree with TRBD2. Per germline, CDR1 SQVTM and CDR2 ANQGSEA. This CDR3 contains 17 residues. Losses at the gene ends were 4 bases for V and 1 base for J; bases not matched to a gene: 10. The CDR3 sequence is CSVGSSGRGGSYNEQFF. CDR3 in DNA: TGCAGCGTTGGATCTAGCGGGAGAGGTGGGTCCTACAATGAGCAGTTCTTC.

V usage is TRBV29-1 and J usage is TRBJ2-7, with 7 nucleotides matching TRBD2. The CDR3 totals 14 residues. V was clipped by 4 bases and J by 0 bases; unmatched bases: 6. Germline assignment: CDR1 SQVTM and CDR2 ANQGSEA. CDR3: CSVASTSSSYEQYF. In nucleotides, the CDR3 is TGCAGCGTTGCATCGACTAGCAGCTCCTACGAGCAGTACTTC.

The chain's CDR3 is CASSEYAGLNTEAFF. CDR3 bases: TGTGCCAGCAGTGAATACGCAGGCTTGAACACTGAAGCTTTCTTT. This chain uses TRBV25-1 with TRBJ1-1; D is uncertain. This CDR3 region has 15 residues. Germline CDR1 reads MGHDK; CDR2 reads SYGVNS. V lost 0 bases to trimming and J lost 0 bases, with 8 bases between them.

The CDR3 is CASSLGGGSQETQYF. CDR3 sequence (DNA): TGTGCCAGCAGCTTAGGAGGAGGGAGCCAAGAGACCCAGTACTTC. The chain employs TRBV7-3 and TRBJ2-5; D perhaps matches TRBD2 (6 bases). The CDR3 contains 15 residues. V lost 2 bases to trimming and J lost 1 base, with 11 bases between them. Germline CDR1 is SGHTA and CDR2 is FQGTGA.

The J gene is TRBJ2-7, the V gene TRBV28; 7 bases are shared with TRBD2. Germline CDR1 reads MDHEN; CDR2 reads SYDVKM. V was pared by 5 bases and J by 6 bases, with 13 bases of the junction left unmatched. The CDR3 is made up of 15 amino acids. The CDR3 is CASSVAGSYEVEQYF. The CDR3 nucleotides read TGTGCCAGCAGTGTAGCGGGCAGCTACGAAGTCGAGCAGTACTTC.

The V and J genes are TRBV16 and TRBJ1-2, with D unclear. Germline V CDR1 and CDR2: KGHSY, FQNENV. The CDR3 length is 15 residues. V lost 0 bases to trimming and J lost 1 base, with 9 bases between them. The CDR3 is CASSQSLQNNYGYTF. The CDR3 DNA follows: TGTGCCAGCAGCCAATCGCTACAGAATAACTATGGCTACACCTTC.

This clone was observed a few times. The V call is TRBV5-6, the J call TRBJ2-7, with TRBD2 matching over 8 bases. V gave up 3 bases and J gave up 3 bases; unmatched junction bases: 8. This CDR3 has 15 residues. CDR1 and CDR2 (germline): SGHDT, YYEEEE. In DNA form, the CDR3 reads TGTGCCAGCAGCTGGGGGACTAGTACTAACTACGAGCAGTACTTC. It is translated as CASSWGTSTNYEQYF.

This chain joins TRBV25-1 and TRBJ2-1, with 9 bases matching TRBD1. The CDR3 sequence is 17 residues long. The V and J ends lost 3 bases and 9 bases, in that order; junction bases with no gene match: 15. From germline, CDR1 is MGHDK and CDR2 SYGVNS. The chain's CDR3 is CASSDSRRGTGSGEQFF. The CDR3 nucleotides read TGTGCCAGCAGTGACTCCCGACGGGGGACAGGGAGCGGTGAGCAGTTCTTC.

This clone appeared a few times. V gene TRBV7-2 combines with J gene TRBJ2-4; no clear D gene. The CDR3 totals 16 residues. Trimming cost V 5 bases and J 2 bases, with 16 bases left between them. Germline V CDR1 and CDR2: SGHTA, FQGNSA. CDR3 nucleotides: TGTGCCAGCAGCCCCCCGAATAGTGTGTCCAAAAACATTCAGTACTTC. It specifies CASSPPNSVSKNIQYF.

The chain has TRBV23-1 and TRBJ2-1; TRBD1 aligns across 9 bases. TRBV23-1 qualifies as an ORF whose function is uncertain. The CDR3 totals 17 residues. Unmatched junction bases numbered 6, after V lost 0 bases and J lost 3 bases. CDR3 sequence reads: CASSQSQGAPNYNEQFF. The CDR3 DNA sequence: TGCGCCAGCAGTCAATCACAGGGGGCTCCTAACTACAATGAGCAGTTCTTC.

The chain uses TRBV9 and TRBJ2-1; TRBD1 might be the D (6 bases). The CDR3 covers 16 residues. Trimming left V 0 bases short and J 2 bases short, with 12 bases between. Germline values: CDR1 SGDLS, CDR2 YYNGEE. CDR3 bases: TGTGCCAGCAGCGTAGGTGGGGGCGCGGCCTACAATGAGCAGTTCTTC. Amino acids: CASSVGGGAAYNEQFF. The full variable domain, with the rest looked up from reference TRBV9 and TRBJ2-1, is DSGVTQTPKHLITATGQRVTLRCSPRSGDLSVYWYQQSLDQGLQFLIQYYNGEERAKGNILERFSAQQFPDLHSELNLSSLELGDSALYFCASSVGGGAAYNEQFFGPGTRLTVL.

This chain joins TRBV5-5 and TRBJ2-1, with 10 bases matching TRBD2. CDR1 and CDR2 from the germline V gene are SGHKS and YYEKEE (reference sequence). This CDR3 region has 16 residues. V was clipped by 0 bases and J by 3 bases; unmatched bases: 3. The CDR3 loop reads CASSLGLAGDYNEQFF. The CDR3 region has the DNA TGTGCCAGCAGCTTGGGGCTAGCGGGAGACTACAATGAGCAGTTCTTC.

The chain joins TRBV5-1 to TRBJ2-3, with TRBD2 matching over 11 bases. The V segment lost 7 bases and the J segment 1 base; nucleotides outside the gene matches: 2. Germline CDR1 reads SGHRS; CDR2 reads YFSETQ. This CDR3 is built from 14 residues. CDR3 in amino acids: CASELAGGTDTQYF. The CDR3 region has the DNA TGCGCCAGCGAACTAGCGGGAGGCACAGATACGCAGTATTTT.

The chain carries TRBV28 and TRBJ2-1; 9 nucleotides align to TRBD2. The J segment lost 1 base and the V segment lost 1 base, leaving 2 bases of the junction unmatched. This CDR3 contains 16 residues. Germline V gene sequence: CDR1 MDHEN, CDR2 SYDVKM. The CDR3: CASSLSAGGSYNEQFF. The CDR3 region has the DNA TGTGCCAGCAGTTTATCGGCGGGAGGGTCCTACAATGAGCAGTTCTTC.

This clone showed up just a few times. This chain connects TRBV19 to TRBJ2-5, with D maybe TRBD1 (6 bases). Germline lookup yields CDR1 LNHDA and CDR2 SQIVND (reference sequence). The CDR3 length is 16 residues. The V and J ends lost 1 base and 4 bases respectively, with 16 bases between them. CDR3 nucleotides: TGTGCCAGTAGTATAGGACTCGCGCAGGGGACAGAGACCCAGTACTTC. The encoded protein is CASSIGLAQGTETQYF.

This chain uses TRBV19 with TRBJ2-6; D call uncertain. Per the germline V gene, CDR1 is LNHDA and CDR2 is SQIVND (reference sequence). This CDR3 spans 14 amino acids. V was shortened by 5 bases and J by 0 bases, with 5 bases between the two germline ends. CDR3 sequence: CASSPGSGANVLTF. The CDR3 DNA follows: TGTGCCAGTAGTCCCGGCTCTGGGGCCAACGTCCTGACTTTC.

The chain couples TRBV19 to TRBJ1-2; D gene uncertain. The CDR3 is 15 residues long. V lost 5 bases, J lost 6 bases, and 19 bases lay in between. Per germline, CDR1 LNHDA and CDR2 SQIVND (reference sequence). This chain's CDR3 is CASSFGDHTGNGYTF. For the CDR3, the DNA is TGTGCCAGTAGTTTTGGAGATCACACCGGGAATGGCTACACCTTC.

The genes are TRBV6-5 and TRBJ2-1; 11 positions agree with TRBD1. The germline CDR1 and CDR2 sequences are MNHEY and SVGAGI. The CDR3 loop spans 15 amino acids. The V segment lost 5 bases and the J segment 7 bases; nucleotides outside the gene matches: 7. As DNA, the CDR3 is TGTGCCAGCAGTCACGGACAGGGGGCGCGTAATGAGCAGTTCTTC. Its protein product is CASSHGQGARNEQFF.

Only a few counts were recorded for this clone. This chain uses TRBV5-1 with TRBJ2-1, with D perhaps matching TRBD1 (7 bases). In germline, CDR1 is SGHRS, CDR2 YFSETQ. V was pared by 0 bases and J by 7 bases, with 14 bases between. The CDR3 totals 15 residues. Here the CDR3 DNA reads TGCGCCAGCAGCTTGGCGCAGGGGGGTCGGAATGAGCAGTTCTTC. It is translated as CASSLAQGGRNEQFF.

This clone has only a few counts. The rearrangement links TRBV18 to TRBJ2-7, with 7 positions matching TRBD1. CDR3 length: 14 amino acids. CDR1 and CDR2 from the germline V gene are KGHSH and LQKENI. V dropped 3 bases and J dropped 4; count of bases not matched to a gene: 6. The CDR3 here is CASSPGTEWYEQYF. CDR3 coding DNA: TGTGCCAGCTCACCCGGGACAGAGTGGTACGAGCAGTACTTC.

The J gene is TRBJ2-7, the V gene TRBV7-2, with D unresolved. From germline, CDR1 is SGHTA and CDR2 FQGNSA. V lost 5 bases, J lost 0 bases, and 11 bases lay in between. The CDR3 contains 14 residues. The CDR3 DNA reads as TGTGCCAGCAGCCTCGCCCAACTCTCCTACGAGCAGTACTTC. Its translation: CASSLAQLSYEQYF.

The chain links TRBV28 to TRBJ2-1; the match to TRBD2 covers 7 bases. CDR1 and CDR2 (germline): MDHEN, SYDVKM. V lost 7 bases and J lost 3; bases outside the gene matches: 3. The CDR3 runs 13 residues. The CDR3 region is CASNERDYNEQFF. For the CDR3, the DNA is TGTGCCAGCAATGAGCGGGACTACAATGAGCAGTTCTTC. Combining the CDR3 with reference TRBV28 and TRBJ2-1 gives the whole variable domain DVKVTQSSRYLVKRTGEKVFLECVQDMDHENMFWYRQDPGLGLRLIYFSYDVKMKEKGDIPEGYSVSREKKERFSLILESASTNQTSMYLCASNERDYNEQFFGPGTRLTVL.

The chain employs TRBV7-9 and TRBJ2-5; 9 bases agree with TRBD2. J was trimmed by 4 bases and V by 0 bases; bases with no gene match: 3. Per germline, CDR1 SEHNR and CDR2 FQNEAQ (reference sequence). The CDR3 is 15 amino acids. CDR3 coding DNA: TGTGCCAGCAGCTTAGCCGGGACTAGCAGAGAGACCCAGTACTTC. This sequence encodes CASSLAGTSRETQYF.

The rearrangement joins TRBV7-2 to TRBJ2-3; weak D call: TRBD2 (5 bases). V lost 6 bases and J lost 4, with 14 bases in between. Per the germline V gene, CDR1 is SGHTA and CDR2 is FQGNSA. The CDR3 is 14 residues long. CDR3 protein: CASSPIASADTQYF. The CDR3 nucleotides read TGTGCCAGCAGTCCAATAGCGTCGGCAGATACGCAGTATTTT.

The gene calls are TRBV18 and TRBJ1-3, with a tentative D call TRBD1 (6 bases). The CDR3 has 15 residues. In germline, CDR1 is KGHSH, CDR2 LQKENI. The V end lost 1 base, the J end lost 0 bases, and 7 bases lay between the germline ends. The CDR3 here is CASSPRTDSGNTIYF. DNA for the CDR3: TGTGCCAGCTCACCACGGACAGACTCTGGAAACACCATATATTTT. The full variable domain, in which reference TRBV18 and TRBJ1-3 provide the parts outside the CDR3, is NAGVMQNPRHLVRRRGQEARLRCSPMKGHSHVYWYRQLPEEGLKFMVYLQKENIIDESGMPKERFSAEFPKEGPSILRIQQVVRGDSAAYFCASSPRTDSGNTIYFGEGSWLTVV.

V and J are TRBV19 and TRBJ2-4; 8 bases agree with TRBD1. V lost 10 bases and J lost 2; bases outside the gene matches: 10. Germline lookup yields CDR1 LNHDA and CDR2 SQIVND (reference sequence). This CDR3 contains 15 residues. This chain's CDR3 is CAIGTGGLSKNIQYF. The CDR3 DNA is TGTGCCATCGGCACAGGGGGGCTATCCAAAAACATTCAGTACTTC.

V and J are TRBV19 and TRBJ2-5; TRBD1 might be the D (7 bases). CDR3 size: 15 residues. Germline values: CDR1 LNHDA, CDR2 SQIVND (reference sequence). Trimming removed 5 bases at V and 3 bases at J, with 16 bases between. The DNA of the CDR3 is TGTGCCAGTAGTTTGTGGCGGGACAGCGAAGAGACCCAGTACTTC. It yields the protein CASSLWRDSEETQYF.

The chain recombines TRBV10-3 with TRBJ1-2, with D unresolved. CDR1 and CDR2 from the germline V gene are ENHRY and SYGVKD. The CDR3 runs to 15 residues. V gave up 5 bases and J gave up 8 bases, with 21 bases separating them. The CDR3 DNA follows: TGTGCCATCAGTCGGAACCAGGAAACTTATGCGGGCTACACCTTC. Residues: CAISRNQETYAGYTF.